A single sample gave rise to the 16 T cell receptor beta chains below, sequenced in a study of blood T cells in healthy people across ages. Primed by a sample-barcoded 5' primer and a J-beta primer mix, a second PCR proceeded for 7 to 11 cycles. TCRdb ran MiXCR on the 5' RACE reads and lists one entry per CDR3 protein. The table shows about 1.1 million distinct CDR3 sequences, with roughly two fifths occurring only once. The sample comprised blood. The source is a man younger than 30 in good health.

Note on this clonotype: One end of the junction does not line up with germline, which may come from a read error. This rearrangement joins TRBV2 to TRBJ2-1; D is uncertain. This CDR3 has 12 amino acids. Germline CDR1 SNHLY, CDR2 FYNNEI. The CDR3 sequence is CASSVKGNERFF. Here the CDR3 DNA reads TGTGCCAGCAGTGTGAAGGGCAATGAGCGGTTCTTC.

This CDR3 reads CASSFQGSRYEQYF. DNA for the CDR3: TGTGCCAGCAGTTTTCAGGGCAGTAGGTACGAGCAGTACTTC. The rearrangement uses TRBV12-3 or TRBV12-4 and TRBJ2-7; TRBD1 might be the D (5 bases). The CDR3 has 14 amino acids. Trimming took 3 bases from V and 4 from J, leaving 13 bases between them.

The rearrangement links TRBV5-1 to TRBJ1-2, with D possibly matching TRBD1 (6 bases). V was pared by 4 bases and J by 6 bases, with 16 bases between. The germline V gene has CDR1 SGHRS and CDR2 YFSETQ. CDR3 length: 14 residues. The CDR3 reads CASSIPQGSDGYTF. CDR3 sequence (DNA): TGCGCCAGCAGCATCCCACAGGGTTCGGATGGCTACACCTTC.

The J gene is TRBJ2-1, the V gene TRBV20-1; 7 bases align to TRBD1. With 7 bases clipped from V and 0 bases from J, the junction kept 6 bases outside the gene matches. This CDR3 contains 14 residues. From germline, CDR1 is DFQATT and CDR2 SNEGSKA (reference sequence). In DNA, the CDR3 is TGCAGTGGTATTGACAGGGTCTCCTACAATGAGCAGTTCTTC. Protein sequence: CSGIDRVSYNEQFF.

This clonotype was counted many times. The chain carries TRBV7-2 and TRBJ2-3; D gene uncertain. Germline lookup yields CDR1 SGHTA and CDR2 FQGNSA. The CDR3 length is 14 residues. V lost 3 bases, J lost 2 bases, and 9 bases lay in between. The CDR3 region has the DNA TGTGCCAGCAGCTTTGGCCAGGTCACAGATACGCAGTATTTT. Amino acids: CASSFGQVTDTQYF.

The chain joins TRBV11-2 to TRBJ1-5; D might be TRBD1 (5 bases). Trimming pared 1 base from V and 5 bases from J, leaving 9 bases between. The CDR3 sequence is 14 residues long. Per the germline V gene, CDR1 is SGHAT and CDR2 is FQNNGV. The CDR3 spells CASSLAGPYQPQHF. The CDR3 DNA is TGTGCCAGCAGCTTAGCAGGGCCTTATCAGCCCCAGCATTTT.

Many counts were recorded for this clonotype. The rearrangement uses TRBV20-1 and TRBJ2-1; TRBD1 matches 8 bases. V shed 4 bases, J shed 7 bases, and the junction held 15 bases outside the gene matches. Germline CDR1 and CDR2: DFQATT and SNEGSKA (reference sequence). The CDR3 length is 16 residues. The CDR3: CSAIPQTGALLNEQFF. Written as DNA, the CDR3 is TGCAGTGCTATACCTCAGACAGGGGCCTTATTGAATGAGCAGTTCTTC.

This clonotype has just a few counts. The chain recombines TRBV2 with TRBJ2-5; TRBD1 is a possible D gene (5 bases). Germline V gives CDR1 SNHLY, CDR2 FYNNEI. This CDR3 comprises 15 residues. Trimming shortened V by 4 bases and J by 5 bases, and 17 bases separated the two germline ends. In nucleotides, the CDR3 is TGTGCCAGCAGTGCTAGACAAGGGGCTTGGGAGACCCAGTACTTC. It specifies CASSARQGAWETQYF. Full variable domain (missing parts from reference TRBV2 and TRBJ2-5): EPEVTQTPSHQVTQMGQEVILRCVPISNHLYFYWYRQILGQKVEFLVSFYNNEISEKSEIFDDQFSVERPDGSNFTLKIRSTKLEDSAMYFCASSARQGAWETQYFGPGTRLLVL.

On this clonotype itself: One junction end disagrees with the germline gene, perhaps due to a read error. CDR3 in amino acids: CASSHGQGPSNEQYF. The CDR3 coding sequence is TGTGCTAGCAGCCACGGGCAGGGGCCATCCAACGAGCAGTACTTC. The gene calls are TRBV7-7 and TRBJ2-7, with D tentatively TRBD1 (6 bases). The CDR3 covers 15 residues. Germline values: CDR1 SSHAT, CDR2 FNYEAQ (reference sequence).

The chain uses TRBV20-1 and TRBJ1-4, with 7 bases matching TRBD1. CDR1 and CDR2 from the germline V gene are DFQATT and SNEGSKA (reference sequence). CDR3 length: 14 residues. The junction had 3 bases not matched to a gene; V was cut back by 0 bases and J by 5 bases. The CDR3 region has the DNA TGCAGTGCTAGAGACAGGGGGTGGAATGAAAAACTGTTTTTT. Encoded protein: CSARDRGWNEKLFF.

This chain joins TRBV28 and TRBJ1-6; no reliable D call. Germline CDR1 MDHEN, CDR2 SYDVKM. V dropped 1 base and J dropped 9 bases, with 4 bases sitting between them. This CDR3 spans 12 amino acids. CDR3 amino acids: CASSLFTSPLHF. CDR3 nucleotide sequence: TGTGCCAGCAGTTTATTTACTTCACCCCTCCACTTT.

The rearrangement links TRBV7-9 to TRBJ2-5; 7 bases map to TRBD1. Germline V lookup: CDR1 SEHNR, CDR2 FQNEAQ (reference sequence). Trimming took 0 bases from V and 12 from J; bases not matched to a gene: 7. The CDR3 is made up of 13 amino acids. The CDR3 sequence is CASSLAGTVEEYF. The CDR3 bases are TGTGCCAGCAGCTTAGCGGGGACAGTAGAGGAGTACTTC.

This clonotype showed up just once. The chain recombines TRBV28 with TRBJ2-2; 7 nucleotides align to TRBD1. CDR1 and CDR2 (germline): MDHEN, SYDVKM. Germline trimming cut 7 bases from V and 2 bases from J; bases unmatched to any gene: 4. The length of the CDR3 is 14 residues. CDR3 loop: CASMGQLNTGELFF. Written as DNA, the CDR3 is TGTGCCAGCATGGGACAGCTCAACACCGGGGAGCTGTTTTTT.

The chain couples TRBV5-1 to TRBJ1-1; D ambiguous. Germline CDR1 and CDR2: SGHRS and YFSETQ. The CDR3 totals 11 residues. V gave up 8 bases and J gave up 1 base, with 6 bases separating them. CDR3 sequence reads: CARYKNTEAFF. CDR3 sequence (DNA): TGCGCCAGATACAAGAACACTGAAGCTTTCTTT.

The chain recombines TRBV27 with TRBJ2-1; the D gene could be TRBD1 or TRBD2 (5 bases each). V lost 3 bases and J lost 3, with 15 bases in between. Germline CDR1 is MNHEY and CDR2 is SMNVEV (reference sequence). The length of the CDR3 is 16 residues. CDR3 in DNA: TGTGCCAGCAGTTTGGGTCTAGTGGGGGACTACAATGAGCAGTTCTTC. It specifies CASSLGLVGDYNEQFF.

The chain has TRBV20-1 and TRBJ1-1; no definite D call. The CDR3 totals 12 residues. Trimming pared 6 bases from V and 6 bases from J, leaving 14 bases between. From germline, CDR1 is DFQATT and CDR2 SNEGSKA (reference sequence). The CDR3 loop reads CSAKTLVAEAFF. The CDR3 bases are TGCAGTGCCAAGACACTTGTCGCTGAAGCTTTCTTT.